The entry below describes one TCR beta chain. This clonotype showed up many times. Its recognized antigen is unknown. Per-nucleotide qualities are absent, and no much larger clonotype sits a single base away. The receptor library was made with multiplex PCR. The data were produced on an Illumina HiSeq 4000. iRepertoire HTBI primers and Arm-PCR amplification of CDR3 regions were used to construct TCR beta libraries. Before sequencing, the PCR products went through gel purification. Per the source publication's procedure: Across samples, 55 to 80 TRBV and 13 to 15 TRBJ segments were identified and used for gene usage analysis of CDR3 amino acid clonotypes. COPE and FqMerger were used to merge filtered high-quality paired reads into contigs. Contigs were aligned with BLAST to IMGT TRBV, TRBD and TRBJ reference genes, and CDR3 was defined per IMGT. Any clonotype with a frequency above 0.1% was counted as a highly expanded clone. Shannon entropy served as the measure of repertoire diversity, while the Gini coefficient captured V-J evenness. Clonotypes shared by more than one individual were considered public. TCRdb's own reprocessing of the public reads used fastp at Q25 and MiXCR and kept productive beta chains. Each entry merges the rows of one CDR3 protein and shows their most common DNA and genes. Clone size and V and J calls follow TCRdb, not the original study. The sample table lists some 320,000 distinct CDR3 sequences, about 20% of them with a count of one. Less than 40% of the sample lies in the top ten.

This record comes from a study of regulatory T cells in long-lasting Graves disease (TCRdb year 2021). About the investigation overall: Antithyroid drugs had been taken for less than 3 months by newly diagnosed Graves' disease patients. A total of roughly 35 samples underwent TCR sequencing: around 13 from persistent and roughly 20 from newly diagnosed Graves' disease patients. The study took place in China and was registered as a clinical trial. Persistent Graves' disease patients were compared with newly diagnosed Graves' disease patients by peripheral blood TCR sequencing and RNA sequencing.

V ends up 8 bases short and J 5 bases short, with an unmatched junction base count of 11. The CDR3 sequence holds 14 residues, the cysteine and phenylalanine included. The read is trimmed to its CDR3 DNA, 42 bases read in frame from base 1. For CDR1 and CDR2, the germline V gene lists KGHSH and LQKENI. This sample's time point label indicates: newly diagnosed GD, antithyroid drugs for less than 3 months. For both TCR sequencing and RNA sequencing, RNA was extracted from PBMCs using TRIzol. The diagnosis of Graves' disease followed American Thyroid Association guidelines. The patients came from an endocrinology department in Xi'an, China. Each patient gave approximately 10 milliliters of peripheral blood, collected in an EDTA anticoagulant tube. Ficoll Paque Plus density gradient separation was used to isolate PBMCs, and no further T cell sorting was performed. An Agilent 2100 Bioanalyzer and agarose gel were used to check RNA quality, and a NanoDrop 2000 was used to measure RNA concentration.

Study-wide findings and limitations: Compared with newly diagnosed patients, patients with persistent Graves' disease had lower TCR Shannon entropy and fewer highly expanded clones, which suggests clonal expansion. Sequencing and analysis were limited to the TCR beta chain. Persistent disease showed preferential use of TRBV28, TRBJ1-2 and TRBJ2-5, whereas newly diagnosed disease favored TRBV20-1 and TRBJ2-1. The authors noted that the small sample size was a limitation that may lower accuracy. Persistent patients shared more public clonotypes among themselves (2,741) than newly diagnosed patients did (over 900). Peripheral blood alone was examined, since thyroid tissue, which constituted the primary lesion, could not be accessed.

This receptor was taken from a female donor with Graves disease. Recombination linked TRBV18 to TRBJ2-5, with TRBD2 matching 7 junction bases. The sample here was peripheral blood mononuclear cells (PBMCs), taken at new diagnosis, from a patient treated with antithyroid drugs. The nucleotide sequence is given as TGTGCCAGCAAACCCTGGGAGGGAACGGAGACCCAGTACTTC. Its protein product is CASKPWEGTETQYF.